The 31 T cell receptor beta chains reported below all come from one sample, sequenced in a study of cytomegalovirus exposure and HLA in healthy donors. Primers: 60 Vbeta forward and 13 Jbeta reverse. Only in-frame clones appear in the TCRdb table, and some are missing; sequencing was by immunoSEQ multiplex PCR. The data hold fewer than 110,000 clones, with over 65% observed a single time. Sequencing was done on a sample of PBMCs. These receptors were taken from a woman aged 35 to 49 in good health and CMV-seropositive.

The J gene is TRBJ1-4, the V gene TRBV5-1; the D gene is possibly TRBD1 (6 bases). V was clipped by 2 bases and J by 7 bases, with 12 bases between them. Per germline, CDR1 SGHRS and CDR2 YFSETQ. This CDR3 has 14 amino acids. The CDR3 protein is CASSFGGMGEKLFF. CDR3 DNA: TGCGCCAGCAGCTTTGGGGGCATGGGTGAAAAACTGTTTTTT.

This clone has only a few counts. This chain uses TRBV6-1 with TRBJ1-5; unclear D gene. The V and J ends lost 4 bases and 0 bases respectively, with 7 bases between them. CDR3 size: 14 residues. Germline CDR1 and CDR2: MNHNS and SASEGT. The CDR3 is CASSVVPSNQPQHF. The DNA of the CDR3 is TGTGCCAGCAGTGTAGTCCCTAGCAATCAGCCCCAGCATTTT.

The genes are TRBV23-1 and TRBJ1-1, with D maybe TRBD1 (5 bases). TRBV23-1 is identified as an open reading frame with a role that is uncertain. V lost 4 bases and J 0 bases, leaving 21 bases between the germline ends. The CDR3 extends over 18 amino acids. CDR3 residues: CASSRYDRGDLMNTEAFF. The CDR3 region has the DNA TGCGCCAGCAGTCGATACGACAGAGGTGACCTAATGAACACTGAAGCTTTCTTT.

The chain carries TRBV5-6 and TRBJ2-6; D possibly corresponds to TRBD1 (6 bases). The CDR3 totals 15 residues. Per the germline V gene, CDR1 is SGHDT and CDR2 is YYEEEE. Trimming stripped 4 bases from V and 0 bases from J, with 8 bases between. This chain's CDR3 is CASSTGFSGANVLTF. DNA of the CDR3: TGTGCCAGCAGCACAGGGTTCTCTGGGGCCAACGTCCTGACTTTC.

Worth noting for this clone: The same CDR3 is also encoded by other DNA sequences in this sample. CDR3 amino acids: CASSRGQGNTEAFF. The CDR3 nucleotides read TGTGCCAGCAGCAGGGGACAGGGGAACACTGAAGCTTTCTTT. The V gene is TRBV5-6, the J gene TRBJ1-1; 9 bases are a match to TRBD1. V was pared by 4 bases and J by 1 base, with 2 bases of the junction left unmatched. Germline V gives CDR1 SGHDT, CDR2 YYEEEE. This CDR3 is 14 amino acids long. The full variable domain, rest sourced from reference TRBV5-6 and TRBJ1-1, is DAGVTQSPTHLIKTRGQQVTLRCSPKSGHDTVSWYQQALGQGPQFIFQYYEEEERQRGNFPDRFSGHQFPNYSSELNVNALLLGDSALYLCASSRGQGNTEAFFGQGTRLTVV.

This clone was recorded a few times. The CDR3 coding sequence is TGTGCCAGCAGTTTCCGAAGACAGCCGGGCAATTCACCCCTCCACTTT. Protein product: CASSFRRQPGNSPLHF. The chain employs TRBV6-5 and TRBJ1-6; possibly TRBD1 for D (5 bases). In germline, CDR1 is MNHEY, CDR2 SVGAGI. V lost 4 bases to trimming and J lost 7 bases, with 17 bases between them. The CDR3 spans 16 residues.

Concerning this clone: An end of the junction does not agree with germline; a read error may underlie this. The CDR3 DNA follows: TGTGCTAGCAGCTTATTCCCCCGCCAGGGTGATGAGCAGTTCTTC. Protein: CASSLFPRQGDEQFF. The chain recombines TRBV7-7 with TRBJ2-1; TRBD1 might be the D (5 bases). Germline CDR1 SSHAT, CDR2 FNYEAQ (reference sequence). The CDR3 covers 15 residues.

This chain connects TRBV10-3 to TRBJ1-2; D gene ambiguous. Germline values: CDR1 ENHRY, CDR2 SYGVKD. The V gene lost 7 bases and the J gene lost 4 bases, with 13 bases spanning the gap. The CDR3 loop spans 13 amino acids. CDR3 residues: CAITLDGTYGYTF. Written as DNA, the CDR3 is TGTGCCATCACCCTAGACGGAACCTATGGCTACACCTTC.

This chain connects TRBV5-1 to TRBJ2-7; D perhaps matches TRBD2 (5 bases). Germline V gene lookup returns CDR1 SGHRS and CDR2 YFSETQ. The CDR3 covers 12 residues. V dropped 0 bases and J dropped 5 bases, with 6 bases sitting between them. The CDR3, as DNA: TGCGCCAGCAGCTTGGTGGAGGACGAGCAGTACTTC. This gives the protein CASSLVEDEQYF.

The rearrangement uses TRBV10-3 and TRBJ1-1; D call uncertain. This CDR3 comprises 14 residues. Trimming pared 6 bases from V and 4 bases from J, leaving 15 bases between. The germline V gene encodes CDR1 ENHRY and CDR2 SYGVKD. CDR3: CAISPLGGSTEAFF. The CDR3 bases are TGTGCCATCAGCCCCCTAGGAGGGAGCACTGAAGCTTTCTTT.

The chain employs TRBV2 and TRBJ1-5, with D unresolved. Germline values: CDR1 SNHLY, CDR2 FYNNEI. V was shortened by 4 bases and J by 4 bases, with 11 bases between the two germline ends. The length of the CDR3 is 14 residues. The chain's CDR3 is CASSGGDRNQPQHF. The CDR3 region has the DNA TGTGCCAGCAGTGGAGGAGACCGTAATCAGCCCCAGCATTTT.

This chain joins TRBV19 and TRBJ1-6; D is possibly TRBD1 (6 bases). The CDR3 consists of 15 residues. Trimming took off 4 bases at V and 9 bases at J, with 16 bases between the two ends. Germline V gene sequence: CDR1 LNHDA, CDR2 SQIVND (reference sequence). CDR3 amino acids: CASSTPWQGSSPLHF. CDR3 nucleotide sequence: TGTGCCAGTAGTACCCCGTGGCAGGGGAGTTCACCCCTCCACTTT.

This clone was picked up one time. The chain is built from TRBV30 and TRBJ1-6; TRBD1 agrees at 7 bases. The CDR3 length is 15 residues. CDR1 is GTSNPN, CDR2 SVGIG, per germline (reference sequence). V was pared by 0 bases and J by 7 bases, with 6 bases of the junction left unmatched. CDR3 region: CAWSVTGTENSPLHF. CDR3 nucleotide sequence: TGTGCCTGGAGTGTGACCGGGACAGAGAATTCACCCCTCCACTTT.

The rearrangement joins TRBV6-1 to TRBJ2-7; the match to TRBD1 covers 10 bases. This CDR3 spans 13 amino acids. J gave up 5 bases and V 7 bases, and 5 bases lay outside the gene matches. Germline V CDR1 and CDR2: MNHNS, SASEGT. The CDR3, as DNA: TGTGCCAGCATTAGACAGGGGGCAGACGAGCAGTACTTC. As protein: CASIRQGADEQYF.

The rearrangement joins TRBV19 to TRBJ1-5, with 9 bases lining up with TRBD1. This CDR3 comprises 16 residues. The trim removed 7 bases at V and 6 bases at J, leaving 13 bases unmatched. Germline CDR1 reads LNHDA; CDR2 reads SQIVND (reference sequence). CDR3 in DNA: TGTGCCAGTACCCTCGGTACAGGGGGCTGGAGTCAGCCCCAGCATTTT. This translates into CASTLGTGGWSQPQHF.

Only a few counts were recorded for this clone. The V gene is TRBV4-1, the J gene TRBJ1-1; D is unresolved. The CDR3 covers 16 residues. Looked up from germline, CDR1 is MGHRA and CDR2 is YSYEKL. The V end was cut by 0 bases, the J end by 1 base, with 12 bases between. The DNA of the CDR3 is TGCGCCAGCAGCCAAGATGGGAGAGCAGGGAACACTGAAGCTTTCTTT. Its protein product is CASSQDGRAGNTEAFF.

This clone has just a few counts. The genes are TRBV2 and TRBJ1-1; 8 positions match TRBD1. V was pared by 6 bases and J by 4 bases, with 1 base of the junction left unmatched. The CDR3 covers 12 residues. The germline V gene encodes CDR1 SNHLY and CDR2 FYNNEI. This CDR3 reads CASSTGGTEAFF. DNA for the CDR3: TGTGCCAGCAGCACAGGGGGCACTGAAGCTTTCTTT.

This chain joins TRBV7-9 and TRBJ2-7, with no clear D. Germline-derived CDR1 and CDR2 are SEHNR and FQNEAQ (reference sequence). Trimming left V 4 bases short and J 6 bases short, with 13 bases between. This CDR3 has 13 residues. The DNA for the CDR3 is TGTGCCAGCAGCTCGATCTCAGTTGGCGAGCAGTACTTC. Protein product: CASSSISVGEQYF.

V gene TRBV5-1 combines with J gene TRBJ1-1, with TRBD1 matching over 8 bases. Germline CDR1 is SGHRS and CDR2 is YFSETQ. V dropped 3 bases and J dropped 1; count of bases not matched to a gene: 2. This CDR3 spans 14 amino acids. CDR3 region: CASSSGTGNTEAFF. The CDR3 DNA reads as TGCGCCAGCAGCTCCGGGACAGGGAACACTGAAGCTTTCTTT.

This sequence joins TRBV7-2 and TRBJ1-1, with TRBD1 matching 9 bases. Unmatched junction bases numbered 8, after V lost 5 bases and J lost 4 bases. The CDR3 extends over 15 amino acids. Germline V gene sequence: CDR1 SGHTA, CDR2 FQGNSA. Here the CDR3 DNA reads TGTGCCAGCAGCCCATCCGGGACAGGGTCCACTGAAGCTTTCTTT. This sequence encodes CASSPSGTGSTEAFF.

This sequence joins TRBV4-1 and TRBJ2-7; D is unclear. The V gene's germline CDR1 is MGHRA and CDR2 YSYEKL. V dropped 2 bases and J dropped 2 bases, with 13 bases sitting between them. This CDR3 has 15 residues. CDR3 in DNA: TGCGCCAGCAGCCAACAGATTCAAACCGCCTACGAGCAGTACTTC. It yields the protein CASSQQIQTAYEQYF.

The V and J genes are TRBV6-1 and TRBJ2-7; 8 positions match TRBD2. The V gene end was trimmed by 7 bases and the J gene end by 4 bases; junction bases not matched to a gene: 12. The CDR3 is made up of 15 amino acids. The germline V gene encodes CDR1 MNHNS and CDR2 SASEGT. CDR3 sequence (DNA): TGTGCCAGCATCCGAGGGCGGGGGGAGGAATACGAGCAGTACTTC. Encoded protein: CASIRGRGEEYEQYF.

The rearrangement links TRBV5-6 to TRBJ1-1; unclear D gene. Germline values: CDR1 SGHDT, CDR2 YYEEEE. The CDR3 length is 17 residues. V was pared by 1 base and J by 4 bases, with 20 bases between. The CDR3 DNA is TGTGCCAGCAGCTTGTGGTGGGGAGCGGTGGTCGGCACTGAAGCTTTCTTT. Translating it yields CASSLWWGAVVGTEAFF.

The chain has TRBV14 and TRBJ2-5; a possible D gene is TRBD2 (7 bases). V was clipped by 4 bases and J by 1 base, with 16 bases between them. In germline, CDR1 is SGHDN, CDR2 FVKESK. The CDR3 extends over 16 amino acids. In nucleotides, the CDR3 is TGTGCCAGCAGCCGATTTGGCCGGGGGGCCCAAGAGACCCAGTACTTC. Its translation: CASSRFGRGAQETQYF.

This rearrangement joins TRBV6-5 to TRBJ1-4; 9 bases map to TRBD1. Trimming took 3 bases from V and 10 from J; bases not matched to a gene: 9. The CDR3 runs to 15 residues. CDR1 MNHEY and CDR2 SVGAGI come from the germline V gene. The CDR3 DNA is TGTGCCAGCAGTTATAGCGGACAGGGGCAGGGAAAACTGTTTTTT. Its translation: CASSYSGQGQGKLFF.

The J gene is TRBJ2-7, the V gene TRBV30; 14 nucleotides line up with TRBD2. CDR1 GTSNPN and CDR2 SVGIG come from the germline V gene (reference sequence). Unmatched junction bases numbered 4, after V lost 3 bases and J lost 3 bases. There are 15 residues in the CDR3. CDR3 protein: CAWRRLAGGSYEQYF. CDR3 sequence (DNA): TGTGCCTGGAGACGACTAGCGGGGGGGAGCTACGAGCAGTACTTC. The full variable domain, rest sourced from reference TRBV30 and TRBJ2-7, is SQTIHQWPATLVQPVGSPLSLECTVEGTSNPNLYWYRQAAGRGLQLLFYSVGIGQISSEVPQNLSASRPQDRQFILSSKKLLLSDSGFYLCAWRRLAGGSYEQYFGPGTRLTVT.

This clone is a singleton in its sample. V and J are TRBV4-1 and TRBJ2-7; weak D call: TRBD2 (5 bases). V shed 1 base and J shed 0 bases, with 10 bases lying between them. The CDR3 covers 15 residues. Germline V gives CDR1 MGHRA, CDR2 YSYEKL. The CDR3 DNA follows: TGCGCCAGCAGCCAAGGACCGGGAAACTCCTACGAGCAGTACTTC. It codes for CASSQGPGNSYEQYF.

The chain links TRBV6-1 to TRBJ1-1; TRBD1 matches at 10 bases. Trimming took 3 bases from V and 6 from J; bases not matched to a gene: 13. The CDR3 runs to 17 residues. The germline gives CDR1 MNHNS, CDR2 SASEGT. CDR3 nucleotide sequence: TGTGCCAGCAGTGACGGACAGGGGGAAAGGGTAGGCCCTGAAGCTTTCTTT. Its translation: CASSDGQGERVGPEAFF.

The gene calls are TRBV5-1 and TRBJ2-2; 8 nucleotides line up with TRBD1. This CDR3 is built from 14 residues. Looked up from germline, CDR1 is SGHRS and CDR2 is YFSETQ. The J segment lost 5 bases and the V segment lost 3 bases, leaving 3 bases of the junction unmatched. CDR3 protein: CASSSGQGTGELFF. CDR3 DNA: TGCGCCAGCAGCTCAGGACAGGGAACCGGGGAGCTGTTTTTT. Looking up the rest from reference TRBV5-1 and TRBJ2-2 gives the full variable domain: KAGVTQTPRYLIKTRGQQVTLSCSPISGHRSVSWYQQTPGQGLQFLFEYFSETQRNKGNFPGRFSGRQFSNSRSEMNVSTLELGDSALYLCASSSGQGTGELFFGEGSRLTVL.

The chain joins TRBV30 to TRBJ2-7; possible D gene TRBD1, 5 bases. There are 14 residues in the CDR3. Germline V lookup: CDR1 GTSNPN, CDR2 SVGIG (reference sequence). V shed 4 bases and J shed 0 bases, with 13 bases lying between them. The CDR3 DNA reads as TGTGCCTGGAAGTTCGACAGTCTCTCCTACGAGCAGTACTTC. Translating it yields CAWKFDSLSYEQYF.

The table lists this clone with a few counts. The chain combines TRBV18 with TRBJ1-6, with TRBD1 matching over 9 bases. The germline gives CDR1 KGHSH, CDR2 LQKENI. Trimming at V came to 2 bases and at J to 10 bases, leaving 6 bases not matched to a gene. CDR3 length: 15 residues. The CDR3 nucleotides are TGTGCCAGCTCACCATCTGGGACAGGGAACTCACCCCTCCACTTT. Protein sequence: CASSPSGTGNSPLHF.